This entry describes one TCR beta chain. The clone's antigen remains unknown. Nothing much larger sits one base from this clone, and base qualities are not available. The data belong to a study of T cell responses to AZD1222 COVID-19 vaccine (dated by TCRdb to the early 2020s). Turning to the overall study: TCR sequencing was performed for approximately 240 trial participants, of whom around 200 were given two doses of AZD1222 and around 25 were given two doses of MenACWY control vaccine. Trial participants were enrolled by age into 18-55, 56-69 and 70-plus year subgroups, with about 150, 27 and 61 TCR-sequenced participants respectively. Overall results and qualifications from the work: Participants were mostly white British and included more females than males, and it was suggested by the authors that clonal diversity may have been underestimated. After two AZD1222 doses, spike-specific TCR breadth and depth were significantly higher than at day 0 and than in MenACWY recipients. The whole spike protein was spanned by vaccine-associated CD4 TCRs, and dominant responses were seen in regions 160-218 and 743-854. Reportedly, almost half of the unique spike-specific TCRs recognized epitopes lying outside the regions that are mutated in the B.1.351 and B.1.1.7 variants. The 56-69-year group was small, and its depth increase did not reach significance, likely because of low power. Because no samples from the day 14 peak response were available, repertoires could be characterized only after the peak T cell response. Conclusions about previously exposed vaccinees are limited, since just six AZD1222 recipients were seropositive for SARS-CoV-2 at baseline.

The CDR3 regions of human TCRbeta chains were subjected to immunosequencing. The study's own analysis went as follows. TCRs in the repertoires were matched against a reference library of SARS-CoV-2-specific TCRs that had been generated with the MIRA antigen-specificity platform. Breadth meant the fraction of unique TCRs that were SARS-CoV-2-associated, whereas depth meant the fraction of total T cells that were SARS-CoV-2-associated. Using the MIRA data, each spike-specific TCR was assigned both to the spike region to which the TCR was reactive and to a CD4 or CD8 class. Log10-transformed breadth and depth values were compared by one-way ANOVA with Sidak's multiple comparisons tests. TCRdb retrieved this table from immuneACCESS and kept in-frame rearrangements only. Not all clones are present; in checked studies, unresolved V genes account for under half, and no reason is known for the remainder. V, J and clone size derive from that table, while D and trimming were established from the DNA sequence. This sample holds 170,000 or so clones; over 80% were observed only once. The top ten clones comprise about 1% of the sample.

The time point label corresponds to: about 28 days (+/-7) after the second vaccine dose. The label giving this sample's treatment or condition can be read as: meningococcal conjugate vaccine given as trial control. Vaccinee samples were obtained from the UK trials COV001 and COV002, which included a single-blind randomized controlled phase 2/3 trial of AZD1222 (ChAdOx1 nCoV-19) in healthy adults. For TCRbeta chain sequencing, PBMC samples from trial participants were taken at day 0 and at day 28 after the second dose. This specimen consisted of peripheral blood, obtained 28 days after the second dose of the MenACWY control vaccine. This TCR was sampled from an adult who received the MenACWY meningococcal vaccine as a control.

The encoded CDR3 is CASSPVTVNTEAFF. The DNA is TGTGCCAGCAGCCCGGTGACAGTGAACACTGAAGCTTTCTTT. Recombination connected TRBV4-2 to TRBJ1-1, and TRBD1 may be the D gene, going by 5 matching bases. The CDR3 spans 14 residues, from the cysteine through the phenylalanine. This entry keeps only the CDR3 DNA: 42 bases, framed from base 1. The trim is 4 bases for V and 0 bases for J, with a gap of 9 bases between the germline ends. Per the germline V gene, LGHNA is the CDR1 and YNFKEQ is the CDR2.